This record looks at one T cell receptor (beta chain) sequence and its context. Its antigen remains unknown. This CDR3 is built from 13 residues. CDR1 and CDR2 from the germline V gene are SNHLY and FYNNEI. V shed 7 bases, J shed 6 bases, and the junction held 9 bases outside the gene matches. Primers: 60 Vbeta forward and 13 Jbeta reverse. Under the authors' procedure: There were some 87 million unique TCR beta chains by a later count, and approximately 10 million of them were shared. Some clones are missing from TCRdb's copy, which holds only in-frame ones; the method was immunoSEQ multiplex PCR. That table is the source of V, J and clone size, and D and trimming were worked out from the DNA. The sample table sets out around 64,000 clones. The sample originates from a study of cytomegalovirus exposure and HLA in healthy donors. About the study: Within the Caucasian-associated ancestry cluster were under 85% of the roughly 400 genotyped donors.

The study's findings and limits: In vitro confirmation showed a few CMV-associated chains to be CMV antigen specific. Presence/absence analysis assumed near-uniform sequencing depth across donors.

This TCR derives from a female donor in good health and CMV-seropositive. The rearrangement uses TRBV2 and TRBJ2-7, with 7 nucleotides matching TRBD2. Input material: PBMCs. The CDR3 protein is CASNQAGRGEQYF. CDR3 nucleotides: TGTGCCAGCAATCAAGCGGGGAGGGGCGAGCAGTACTTC.